The next 26 T cell receptor beta chains were all read from a single sample in a study of PD-L1 blockade in urothelial cancer. Libraries were prepared by immunoSEQ multiplex PCR; TCRdb keeps only in-frame clonotypes and omits some of them. The sample contains 40,000 or so clones, around 79% of which appear only once. This specimen was PBMCs, taken around atezolizumab (anti-PD-L1) treatment. The receptors stem from a man aged 65-85 years with urothelial cancer.

The chain has TRBV29-1 and TRBJ1-2; D not certain. The CDR3 contains 14 residues. Trimming took off 0 bases at V and 7 bases at J, with 15 bases between the two ends. Germline V gene sequence: CDR1 SQVTM, CDR2 ANQGSEA. In DNA, the CDR3 is TGCAGCGTTGAAGAGTCCCCCTCGGCGGGTGGCTACACCTTC. Amino acid sequence: CSVEESPSAGGYTF.

This rearrangement joins TRBV11-2 to TRBJ2-7; 7 bases match TRBD1. V lost 5 bases and J lost 0; bases outside the gene matches: 4. Germline V gene data show CDR1 as SGHAT and CDR2 as FQNNGV. The CDR3 has 14 amino acids. As DNA, the CDR3 is TGTGCCAGCAGCACCACAGGGGCCTCCTACGAGCAGTACTTC. Encoded protein: CASSTTGASYEQYF.

The chain has TRBV4-3 and TRBJ2-1, with TRBD1 matching over 8 bases. CDR3 size: 16 residues. Germline CDR1 is LGHNA and CDR2 is YSLEER. V lost 0 bases to trimming and J lost 6 bases; unmatched junction nucleotides: 7. The CDR3 protein is CASSQDYRGLVNEQFF. CDR3 DNA: TGCGCCAGCAGCCAAGATTACAGGGGGTTGGTCAATGAGCAGTTCTTC.

The gene calls are TRBV11-3 and TRBJ2-3; 12 positions match TRBD2. The CDR3 totals 16 residues. V dropped 5 bases and J dropped 4; count of bases not matched to a gene: 7. The germline V gene encodes CDR1 SGHNT and CDR2 YENEEA. CDR3 in amino acids: CASSTTSGGFADTQYF. For the CDR3, the DNA is TGTGCCAGCAGCACCACTAGCGGGGGGTTCGCAGATACGCAGTATTTT.

The chain carries TRBV7-2 and TRBJ1-2; D is ambiguous. The germline V gene has CDR1 SGHTA and CDR2 FQGNSA. The ends were cut back, 1 base at V and 2 bases at J, with 5 bases in the middle. This CDR3 contains 13 residues. The CDR3 sequence: CASSLDQNYGYTF. The CDR3 DNA reads TGTGCCAGCAGCTTAGATCAGAACTATGGCTACACCTTC.

This sequence joins TRBV11-2 and TRBJ1-4, with D possibly matching TRBD1 (6 bases). Germline loops: CDR1 SGHAT, CDR2 FQNNGV. The CDR3 contains 14 residues. Deletions cut 5 bases from V and 7 bases from J, with 14 bases between. The CDR3 reads CASSATGWAEKLFF. The CDR3 nucleotides are TGTGCCAGCAGCGCTACAGGGTGGGCTGAAAAACTGTTTTTT.

V usage is TRBV19 and J usage is TRBJ2-1; the D gene is possibly TRBD2 (7 bases). Germline V gene data show CDR1 as LNHDA and CDR2 as SQIVND (reference sequence). The CDR3 consists of 19 residues. V shed 4 bases and J shed 4 bases, with 26 bases lying between them. CDR3 region: CASSRGRAMGGGPYNEQFF. The CDR3 DNA sequence: TGTGCCAGTAGTAGGGGGAGGGCCATGGGGGGCGGCCCTTACAATGAGCAGTTCTTC.

This clone was observed a few times. The gene calls are TRBV9 and TRBJ2-1; D might be TRBD1 (5 bases). This CDR3 comprises 13 residues. Germline CDR1 reads SGDLS; CDR2 reads YYNGEE. V gave up 0 bases and J gave up 8 bases, with 9 bases separating them. CDR3 bases: TGTGCCAGCAGCGTAGGGCAGGGTGATGAGCAGTTCTTC. Protein product: CASSVGQGDEQFF.

The J gene is TRBJ2-5, the V gene TRBV9, with 8 bases identical to TRBD1. The CDR3 loop spans 16 amino acids. CDR1 and CDR2 from the germline V gene are SGDLS and YYNGEE. J lost 5 bases, V lost 2 bases, and 11 bases had no gene match. CDR3 residues: CASSVSSDRAWETQYF. The CDR3 nucleotides are TGTGCCAGCAGCGTGAGTTCGGACAGGGCATGGGAGACCCAGTACTTC.

This clone was observed a single time. The chain carries TRBV15 and TRBJ1-2, with D maybe TRBD1 (6 bases). Trimming removed 5 bases from V and 8 bases from J, with 12 bases in between. This CDR3 is 12 amino acids long. CDR1 is LNHNV and CDR2 is YYDKDF in the germline V gene (reference sequence). CDR3 sequence reads: CATSPQGRGYTF. The CDR3, as DNA: TGTGCCACCAGCCCTCAGGGGAGAGGCTACACCTTC.

V is TRBV7-2 and J is TRBJ2-1; 7 nucleotides line up with TRBD2. The V segment lost 1 base and the J segment 0 bases; nucleotides outside the gene matches: 3. This CDR3 region has 16 residues. The germline CDR1 and CDR2 sequences are SGHTA and FQGNSA. CDR3 loop: CASSLERGGSYNEQFF. The CDR3 bases are TGTGCCAGCAGCTTAGAGCGGGGAGGCTCCTACAATGAGCAGTTCTTC.

The chain has TRBV19 and TRBJ2-6; D not certain. Germline lookup yields CDR1 LNHDA and CDR2 SQIVND (reference sequence). V was clipped by 5 bases and J by 5 bases, with 13 bases between them. The CDR3 covers 15 residues. CDR3 residues: CASSPRENRANVLTF. The CDR3 coding sequence is TGTGCCAGTAGTCCCCGAGAAAACCGGGCCAACGTCCTGACTTTC.

This clone is termed medium-sized. This sample includes further DNA sequences coding for the same CDR3. The rearrangement joins TRBV7-8 to TRBJ1-2, with D hard to call. V lost 1 base and J 2 bases, leaving 8 bases between the germline ends. The length of the CDR3 is 14 residues. CDR1 is SGHVS, CDR2 FQNEAQ, per germline. In DNA, the CDR3 is TGTGCCAGCAGCTTAGTTGACAAGAACTATGGCTACACCTTC. It encodes CASSLVDKNYGYTF.

This chain links TRBV7-6 with TRBJ1-4; no firm D call. Germline assignment: CDR1 SGHVS and CDR2 FNYEAQ. The CDR3 length is 15 residues. With 5 bases removed from V and 0 bases from J, the gap between germline ends came to 10 bases. CDR3 bases: TGTGCCAGCAGCGGCGGTTTGGCAACTAATGAAAAACTGTTTTTT. Translation gives CASSGGLATNEKLFF.

This chain links TRBV5-6 with TRBJ2-7; no clear D. In germline, CDR1 is SGHDT, CDR2 YYEEEE. This CDR3 contains 13 residues. V was cut by 4 bases and J by 2 bases, with 10 bases left in between. The CDR3 loop is CASSPTETYEQYF. As DNA, the CDR3 is TGTGCCAGCAGCCCGACGGAGACCTACGAGCAGTACTTC. The full variable domain, with the rest looked up from reference TRBV5-6 and TRBJ2-7, is DAGVTQSPTHLIKTRGQQVTLRCSPKSGHDTVSWYQQALGQGPQFIFQYYEEEERQRGNFPDRFSGHQFPNYSSELNVNALLLGDSALYLCASSPTETYEQYFGPGTRLTVT.

This sequence joins TRBV7-9 and TRBJ2-1; 7 nucleotides align to TRBD2. The CDR3 extends over 15 amino acids. From germline, CDR1 is SEHNR and CDR2 FQNEAQ (reference sequence). Trimming at V came to 3 bases and at J to 3 bases, leaving 5 bases not matched to a gene. The CDR3 reads CASSFPSGLYNEQFF. The CDR3 bases are TGTGCCAGCAGCTTCCCTAGCGGTCTCTACAATGAGCAGTTCTTC. The complete variable domain, with remaining parts taken from reference TRBV7-9 and TRBJ2-1, reads DTGVSQNPRHKITKRGQNVTFRCDPISEHNRLYWYRQTLGQGPEFLTYFQNEAQLEKSRLLSDRFSAERPKGSFSTLEIQRTEQGDSAMYLCASSFPSGLYNEQFFGPGTRLTVL.

The chain combines TRBV30 with TRBJ1-5; 7 bases fit TRBD1. This CDR3 has 14 residues. Trimming removed 2 bases from V and 5 bases from J; junction bases left unmatched: 6. The germline gives CDR1 GTSNPN, CDR2 SVGIG (reference sequence). The chain's CDR3 is CAWSPDRVDQPQHF. The DNA of the CDR3 is TGTGCCTGGAGTCCCGACAGGGTCGATCAGCCCCAGCATTTT.

This rearrangement joins TRBV28 to TRBJ1-1; TRBD1 matches 8 bases. Trimming removed 7 bases from V and 11 bases from J; junction bases left unmatched: 18. CDR3 size: 15 residues. Germline V lookup: CDR1 MDHEN, CDR2 SYDVKM. This CDR3 reads CASTPPPGQVPRAFF. CDR3 in DNA: TGTGCCAGCACCCCACCTCCGGGACAGGTCCCGAGGGCTTTCTTT.

This clone was observed a handful of times. The V gene is TRBV27, the J gene TRBJ2-7, with TRBD2 matching over 7 bases. Looked up from germline, CDR1 is MNHEY and CDR2 is SMNVEV (reference sequence). With V trimmed by 10 bases and J by 0 bases, 30 bases remained unmatched. The CDR3 is 21 residues long. For the CDR3, the DNA is TGTGCCAAAGACTTCCTTCCCAGGGCGGGAGCCCGAACCGCTATCTCCTACGAGCAGTACTTC. This encodes CAKDFLPRAGARTAISYEQYF.

The V gene is TRBV28, the J gene TRBJ1-2; possible D gene TRBD1, 5 bases. Germline CDR1 reads MDHEN; CDR2 reads SYDVKM. The length of the CDR3 is 15 residues. Trimming left V 2 bases short and J 8 bases short, with 18 bases between. DNA for the CDR3: TGTGCCAGCAGTTTACCGGCAGGGAACCGTATAGGCTACACCTTC. Translation gives CASSLPAGNRIGYTF.

This chain links TRBV29-1 with TRBJ2-7; no definite D call. Germline-derived CDR1 and CDR2 are SQVTM and ANQGSEA. Trimming removed 4 bases from V and 0 bases from J, with 10 bases in between. The CDR3 loop spans 13 amino acids. The CDR3 sequence is CSVVPRSSYEQYF. Written as DNA, the CDR3 is TGCAGCGTTGTCCCAAGGAGCTCCTACGAGCAGTACTTC.

V and J are TRBV15 and TRBJ2-5; tentative D call: TRBD2 (6 bases). Trimming took 0 bases from V and 2 from J, leaving 10 bases between them. The germline CDR1 and CDR2 sequences are LNHNV and YYDKDF (reference sequence). The CDR3 is 15 amino acids. CDR3 region: CATSRDPGEQETQYF. CDR3 bases: TGTGCCACCAGCAGAGATCCGGGGGAGCAAGAGACCCAGTACTTC.

This sequence joins TRBV6-1 and TRBJ1-2, with D possibly being TRBD1 (6 bases). CDR1 is MNHNS, CDR2 SASEGT, per germline. This CDR3 has 13 amino acids. V was shortened by 8 bases and J by 4 bases, with 14 bases between the two germline ends. The CDR3 DNA reads TGTGCCAGCTCTCGGGGGGCTGTCTATGGCTACACCTTC. Translating gives CASSRGAVYGYTF.

This chain joins TRBV14 and TRBJ1-1; D gene ambiguous. The CDR3 is 11 amino acids. The V and J ends lost 4 bases and 6 bases respectively, with 6 bases between them. Germline CDR1 reads SGHDN; CDR2 reads FVKESK. CDR3 in DNA: TGTGCCAGCAGCCTCGGGGCTGAAGCTTTCTTT. Protein sequence: CASSLGAEAFF.

The chain combines TRBV5-1 with TRBJ2-3; 9 bases map to TRBD2. V trimming: 0 bases; J trimming: 4 bases; junction bases outside the gene matches: 3. The V gene's germline CDR1 is SGHRS and CDR2 YFSETQ. The CDR3 loop spans 15 amino acids. The CDR3 DNA follows: TGCGCCAGCAGCTTGGAGGGACTAGCTCCAGATACGCAGTATTTT. The encoded protein is CASSLEGLAPDTQYF.

This clone came up a few times. The chain recombines TRBV6-5 with TRBJ1-2, with TRBD1 as a possible D gene (5 bases). With 2 bases removed from V and 12 bases from J, the gap between germline ends came to 16 bases. There are 13 residues in the CDR3. Germline V gives CDR1 MNHEY, CDR2 SVGAGI. The CDR3 spells CASSYGKEGADTF. The CDR3 DNA reads TGTGCCAGCAGTTACGGCAAAGAAGGGGCTGACACCTTC.